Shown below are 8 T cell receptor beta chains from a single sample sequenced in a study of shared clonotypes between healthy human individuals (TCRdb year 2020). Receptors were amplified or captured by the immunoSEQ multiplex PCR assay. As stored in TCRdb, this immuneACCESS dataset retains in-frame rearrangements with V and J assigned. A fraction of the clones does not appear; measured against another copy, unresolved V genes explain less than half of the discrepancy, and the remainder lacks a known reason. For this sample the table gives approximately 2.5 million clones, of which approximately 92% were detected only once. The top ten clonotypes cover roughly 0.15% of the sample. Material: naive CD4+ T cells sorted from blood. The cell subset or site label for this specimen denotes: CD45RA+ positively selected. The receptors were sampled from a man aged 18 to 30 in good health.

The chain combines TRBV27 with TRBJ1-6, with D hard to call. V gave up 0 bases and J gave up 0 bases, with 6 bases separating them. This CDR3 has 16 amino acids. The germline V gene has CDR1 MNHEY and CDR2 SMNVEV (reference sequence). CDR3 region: CASSLSFSSYNSPLHF. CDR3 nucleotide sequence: TGTGCCAGCAGTTTATCGTTCAGCTCCTATAATTCACCCCTCCACTTT.

As DNA, the CDR3 is TGCGCCAGCAGCTTGGGCGGAAGGACAGGGTCATCTAGCGAGACCCAGTACTTC. Amino acids: CASSLGGRTGSSSETQYF. The chain links TRBV5-1 to TRBJ2-5; 8 nucleotides agree with TRBD1. Germline lookup yields CDR1 SGHRS and CDR2 YFSETQ. The CDR3 runs to 18 residues. The ends lost 0 bases at V and 5 bases at J; junction bases unmatched: 15. Combining the CDR3 with reference TRBV5-1 and TRBJ2-5 gives the whole variable domain KAGVTQTPRYLIKTRGQQVTLSCSPISGHRSVSWYQQTPGQGLQFLFEYFSETQRNKGNFPGRFSGRQFSNSRSEMNVSTLELGDSALYLCASSLGGRTGSSSETQYFGPGTRLLVL.

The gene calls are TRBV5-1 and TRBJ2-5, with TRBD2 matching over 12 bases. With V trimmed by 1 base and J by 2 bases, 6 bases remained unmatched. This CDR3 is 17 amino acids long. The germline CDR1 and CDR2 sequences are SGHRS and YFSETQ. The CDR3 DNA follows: TGCGCCAGCAGCTTGTCCGGCCTAGCGGGGGGGCAAGAGACCCAGTACTTC. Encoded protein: CASSLSGLAGGQETQYF.

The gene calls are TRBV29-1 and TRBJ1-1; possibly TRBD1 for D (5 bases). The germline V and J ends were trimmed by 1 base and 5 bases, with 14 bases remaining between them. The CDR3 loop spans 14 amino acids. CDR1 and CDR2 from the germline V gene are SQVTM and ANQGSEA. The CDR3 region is CSVEVVQGSTEAFF. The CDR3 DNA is TGCAGCGTTGAAGTGGTGCAGGGCAGTACTGAAGCTTTCTTT.

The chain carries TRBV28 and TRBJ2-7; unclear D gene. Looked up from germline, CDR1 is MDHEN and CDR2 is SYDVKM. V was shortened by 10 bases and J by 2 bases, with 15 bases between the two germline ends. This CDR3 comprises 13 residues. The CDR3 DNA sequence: TGTGCCATCAGAGACCGAAACACCTACGAGCAGTACTTC. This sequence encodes CAIRDRNTYEQYF. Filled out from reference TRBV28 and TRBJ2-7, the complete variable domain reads DVKVTQSSRYLVKRTGEKVFLECVQDMDHENMFWYRQDPGLGLRLIYFSYDVKMKEKGDIPEGYSVSREKKERFSLILESASTNQTSMYLCAIRDRNTYEQYFGPGTRLTVT.

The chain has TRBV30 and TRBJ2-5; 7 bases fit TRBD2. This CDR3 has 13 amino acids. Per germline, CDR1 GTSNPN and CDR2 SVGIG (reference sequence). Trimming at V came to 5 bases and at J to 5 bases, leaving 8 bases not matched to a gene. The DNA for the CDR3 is TGTGCCTGGTCTGGCGGGGAGGGGGAGACCCAGTACTTC. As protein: CAWSGGEGETQYF.

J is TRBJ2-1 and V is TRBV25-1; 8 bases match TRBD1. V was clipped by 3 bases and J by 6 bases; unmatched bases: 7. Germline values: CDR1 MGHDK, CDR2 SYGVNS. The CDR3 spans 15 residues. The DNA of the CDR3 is TGTGCCAGCAGTGACTCCCCCGACAGGGGCAATGAGCAGTTCTTC. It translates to CASSDSPDRGNEQFF. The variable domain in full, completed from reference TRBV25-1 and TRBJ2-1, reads EADIYQTPRYLVIGTGKKITLECSQTMGHDKMYWYQQDPGMELHLIHYSYGVNSTEKGDLSSESTVSRIRTEHFPLTLESARPSHTSQYLCASSDSPDRGNEQFFGPGTRLTVL.

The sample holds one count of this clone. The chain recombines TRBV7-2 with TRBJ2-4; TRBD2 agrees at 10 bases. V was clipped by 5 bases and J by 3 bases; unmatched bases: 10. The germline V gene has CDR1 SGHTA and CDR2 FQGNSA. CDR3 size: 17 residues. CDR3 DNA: TGTGCCAGCAGCCCGAAGCTAGCGGGAGTCGGCAAAAACATTCAGTACTTC. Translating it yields CASSPKLAGVGKNIQYF.